This T cell receptor beta chain was captured by sequencing in a study of control samples from healthy donors and cancer patients. Sequenced by immunoSEQ multiplex PCR; TCRdb stores in-frame clones only, minus some. The data hold approximately 100,000 clones, with roughly 86% observed a single time. V was trimmed by 4 bases and J by 3 bases, leaving 16 bases between them. The germline CDR1 and CDR2 sequences are SGHTA and FQGNSA. The CDR3 contains 15 residues. This clonotype was sampled from a man between 60 and 75 years old in good health. Sequenced input: blood. The J gene is TRBJ2-7, the V gene TRBV7-2, with D possibly being TRBD1 or TRBD2 (5 bases each). CDR3 bases: TGTGCCAGCAGCTCTTCCGGGGCCACGAACTACGAGCAGTACTTC. This gives the protein CASSSSGATNYEQYF.